This entry lists 6 T cell receptor beta chains sequenced from one sample in a study of T cell changes during pregnancy in multiple sclerosis. Sequencing used immunoSEQ multiplex PCR; TCRdb keeps in-frame clones, though not all of them. The data show 80,000 to 130,000 clones, 85% to 95% seen once. The specimen was peripheral blood, collected in the second trimester of pregnancy. These receptors came from a female donor with multiple sclerosis, enrolled in a pregnancy study.

V usage is TRBV18 and J usage is TRBJ1-3, with a tentative D call TRBD1 (5 bases). Germline-derived CDR1 and CDR2 are KGHSH and LQKENI. Trimming pared 6 bases from V and 0 bases from J, leaving 15 bases between. This CDR3 contains 16 residues. The CDR3 loop reads CASSPGGGSSGNTIYF. The CDR3 nucleotides are TGTGCCAGCTCCCCGGGCGGGGGAAGCTCTGGAAACACCATATATTTT.

This chain uses TRBV9 with TRBJ1-1; the D is unclear. CDR1 SGDLS and CDR2 YYNGEE come from the germline V gene. Trimming shortened V by 7 bases and J by 8 bases, and 18 bases separated the two germline ends. This CDR3 has 13 residues. This CDR3 reads CASRPSAAMEAFF. As DNA, the CDR3 is TGTGCCAGCCGCCCAAGTGCTGCGATGGAAGCTTTCTTT.

This chain joins TRBV7-2 and TRBJ1-2; D is possibly TRBD1 (5 bases). Trimming stripped 8 bases from V and 8 bases from J, with 21 bases between. Germline-derived CDR1 and CDR2 are SGHTA and FQGNSA. The CDR3 consists of 14 residues. CDR3 amino acids: CASGLAAGIRGYTF. The DNA for the CDR3 is TGTGCCAGCGGTCTTGCGGCAGGGATAAGGGGCTACACCTTC.

CDR3 protein: CASQQTGGFTDTQYF. The CDR3 region has the DNA TGTGCCAGTCAACAGACAGGAGGATTCACAGATACGCAGTATTTT. The rearrangement joins TRBV12-1 to TRBJ2-3; whether TRBD1, the table's D call, matches the DNA was not checked. TRBV12-1 is noted as a pseudogene. This CDR3 spans 15 amino acids.

CDR3 sequence reads: CASSVGSASSTDTQYF. As DNA, the CDR3 is TGTGCCAGCAGCGTAGGTTCAGCGAGCAGCACAGATACGCAGTATTTT. The chain recombines TRBV9 with TRBJ2-3; D unresolved. Germline values: CDR1 SGDLS, CDR2 YYNGEE. V was trimmed by 0 bases and J by 0 bases, leaving 11 bases between them. This CDR3 is built from 16 residues.

On this clone itself: The sample contains more than one DNA sequence encoding this CDR3. The CDR3 spells CASSYTTGAYGYTF. Here the CDR3 DNA reads TGTGCCAGCAGCTACACAACAGGGGCCTATGGCTACACCTTC. This chain uses TRBV6-5 with TRBJ1-2; 7 bases are shared with TRBD1. The CDR3 is 14 amino acids. The J segment lost 4 bases and the V segment lost 6 bases, leaving 8 bases of the junction unmatched. Per the germline V gene, CDR1 is MNHEY and CDR2 is SVGAGI.